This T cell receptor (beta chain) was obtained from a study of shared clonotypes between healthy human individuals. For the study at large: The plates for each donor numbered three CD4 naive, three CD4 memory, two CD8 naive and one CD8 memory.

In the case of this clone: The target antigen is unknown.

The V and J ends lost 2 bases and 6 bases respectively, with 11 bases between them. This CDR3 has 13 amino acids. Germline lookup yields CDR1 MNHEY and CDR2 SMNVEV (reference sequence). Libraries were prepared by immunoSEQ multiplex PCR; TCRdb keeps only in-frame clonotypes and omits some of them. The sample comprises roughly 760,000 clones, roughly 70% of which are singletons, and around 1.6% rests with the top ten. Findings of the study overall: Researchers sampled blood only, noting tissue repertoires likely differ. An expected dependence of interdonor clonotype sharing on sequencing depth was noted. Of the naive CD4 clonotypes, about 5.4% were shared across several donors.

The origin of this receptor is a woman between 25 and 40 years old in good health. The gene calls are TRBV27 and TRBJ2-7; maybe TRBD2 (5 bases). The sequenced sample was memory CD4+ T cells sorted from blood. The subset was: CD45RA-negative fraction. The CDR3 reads CASSLNGRGEQYF. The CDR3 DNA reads TGTGCCAGCAGTTTAAATGGTCGGGGCGAGCAGTACTTC.